Sequencing of this T cell receptor beta chain was carried out in a study of CD8 T cells in Susac syndrome. Study-wide results and limits: It was acknowledged in the study that its TCR sequencing and HLA analysis involved a relatively small number of individuals.

The authors sequenced TCR beta from blood CD8+ and CD4+ T cells. Included as multiple sclerosis controls were treatment-naive patients who had stable or active relapsing-remitting disease. The authors negatively isolated CD8+ and CD4+ T cells and FACS-enriched TEMRA cells. The count of this clonotype is one. The target antigen is unknown. RNA totalling roughly 0.45 to 1 ug underwent reverse transcription with random hexamers. TCRdb processed the immunoSEQ multiplex PCR reads anew with MiXCR; each CDR3 protein has one entry. Here the sample spans 150,000 to 200,000 distinct CDR3 sequences, under 95% being singletons. The junction had 2 bases not matched to a gene; V was cut back by 2 bases and J by 3 bases. The CDR3 runs to 14 residues. Germline V gene lookup returns CDR1 SGHRS and CDR2 YFSETQ.

The J gene is TRBJ2-5, the V gene TRBV5-1; 9 nucleotides line up with TRBD2. Sequences were obtained from CD4+ T cells from PBMCs. The TCR was taken from a human donor with multiple sclerosis. CDR3 in DNA: TGCGCCAGCAGCTTCGGGACTAGCAAAGAGACCCAGTACTTC. Protein product: CASSFGTSKETQYF. The variable domain in full, completed from reference TRBV5-1 and TRBJ2-5, reads KAGVTQTPRYLIKTRGQQVTLSCSPISGHRSVSWYQQTPGQGLQFLFEYFSETQRNKGNFPGRFSGRQFSNSRSEMNVSTLELGDSALYLCASSFGTSKETQYFGPGTRLLVL.